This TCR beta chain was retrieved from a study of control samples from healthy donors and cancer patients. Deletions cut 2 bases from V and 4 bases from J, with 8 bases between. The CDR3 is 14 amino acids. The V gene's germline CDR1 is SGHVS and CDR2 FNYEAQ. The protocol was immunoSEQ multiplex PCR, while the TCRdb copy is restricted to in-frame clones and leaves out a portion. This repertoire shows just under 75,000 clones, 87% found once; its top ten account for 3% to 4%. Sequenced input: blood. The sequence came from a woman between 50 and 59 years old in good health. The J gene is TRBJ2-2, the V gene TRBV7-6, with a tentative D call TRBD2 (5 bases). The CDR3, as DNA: TGTGCCAGCAGCTTATCTGAGGGCACCGGGGAGCTGTTTTTT. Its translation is CASSLSEGTGELFF.